Below, 21 T cell receptor beta chains from the same sample are listed, as sequenced in a study of T cells in Graves' hyperthyroidism and ophthalmopathy (dated by TCRdb to about 2019). To prepare the library, multiplex PCR was applied. Sequencing used an Illumina HiSeq 2000. The TCR beta CDR3 regions were amplified from RNA transcripts. The first round of RT-PCR for the TCR CDR3 was performed with the HTBI primer set and the Qiagen OneStep RT-PCR kit. TCRdb cleaned the public reads at Q25 with fastp, built clones with MiXCR and kept in-frame beta chains. Rows with one shared CDR3 protein collapse into an entry with the most common genes and DNA. The sample contains under 650,000 distinct CDR3 sequences, roughly 17% of them found a single time. The top ten clones comprise around 4% of the sample. The sequencing input was blood. These receptors were obtained from a woman aged 25-40 years with Graves' hyperthyroidism.

This clonotype was seen many times. The chain is built from TRBV5-1 and TRBJ2-3; TRBD2 matches at 10 bases. The CDR3 is made up of 18 amino acids. V was clipped by 0 bases and J by 1 base; unmatched bases: 8. In germline, CDR1 is SGHRS, CDR2 YFSETQ. Here the CDR3 reads CASSLVASGSGGTDTQYF. DNA of the CDR3: TGCGCCAGCAGCTTGGTAGCTAGCGGGAGTGGGGGCACAGATACGCAGTATTTT. Using reference TRBV5-1 and TRBJ2-3 for the parts outside the CDR3, the full variable domain is KAGVTQTPRYLIKTRGQQVTLSCSPISGHRSVSWYQQTPGQGLQFLFEYFSETQRNKGNFPGRFSGRQFSNSRSEMNVSTLELGDSALYLCASSLVASGSGGTDTQYFGPGTRLTVL.

This clonotype was recorded a few times. The J gene is TRBJ2-1, the V gene TRBV24-1, with D hard to call. The CDR3 totals 15 residues. CDR1 KGHDR and CDR2 SFDVKD come from the germline V gene. V lost 1 base and J lost 5, with 11 bases in between. CDR3 residues: CATSDFKETNNEQFF. CDR3 sequence (DNA): TGTGCCACCAGTGATTTTAAGGAAACTAACAATGAGCAGTTCTTC.

This clonotype occurred many times. The DNA for the CDR3 is TGTGCCAGCAGCTTCAGGGCGGGCCTGCGGGGTGAGCAGTTCTTC. Its protein is CASSFRAGLRGEQFF. The chain couples TRBV7-8 to TRBJ2-1; D perhaps matches TRBD2 (6 bases). V lost 3 bases to trimming and J lost 9 bases, with 18 bases between them. The CDR3 extends over 15 amino acids. Looked up from germline, CDR1 is SGHVS and CDR2 is FQNEAQ.

The chain combines TRBV14 with TRBJ2-2; 7 bases agree with TRBD1. J was trimmed by 5 bases and V by 4 bases; bases with no gene match: 4. CDR1 SGHDN and CDR2 FVKESK come from the germline V gene. CDR3 size: 14 residues. CDR3 nucleotides: TGTGCCAGCAGCCGACAGGGTAGGACCGGGGAGCTGTTTTTT. Its translation is CASSRQGRTGELFF. The full variable domain, its missing parts supplied by reference TRBV14 and TRBJ2-2, is EAGVTQFPSHSVIEKGQTVTLRCDPISGHDNLYWYRRVMGKEIKFLLHFVKESKQDESGMPNNRFLAERTGGTYSTLKVQPAELEDSGVYFCASSRQGRTGELFFGEGSRLTVL.

The chain employs TRBV20-1 and TRBJ2-3; perhaps TRBD1 as D (6 bases). The CDR3 loop spans 17 amino acids. Germline V lookup: CDR1 DFQATT, CDR2 SNEGSKA (reference sequence). In DNA form, the CDR3 reads TGCAGCATAACTACCCCGGGACAACTGGGTATAGCAGATACGCAGTATTTT. Residues: CSITTPGQLGIADTQYF.

Only a few counts were recorded for this clonotype. The J gene is TRBJ2-7, the V gene TRBV20-1; TRBD1 might be the D (5 bases). V dropped 3 bases and J dropped 6 bases, with 12 bases sitting between them. The CDR3 has 12 residues. CDR1 and CDR2 (germline): DFQATT, SNEGSKA (reference sequence). The CDR3 is CSASGRVGEQYF. The CDR3 bases are TGCAGTGCTAGTGGCAGGGTGGGCGAGCAGTACTTC.

This clonotype was detected ten times or more. The chain links TRBV11-3 to TRBJ2-1; 11 positions match TRBD2. Trimming took 1 base from V and 9 from J; bases not matched to a gene: 11. This CDR3 is built from 17 residues. CDR1 is SGHNT and CDR2 is YENEEA in the germline V gene. The CDR3 DNA reads as TGTGCCAGCAGCTTAGGAGTAGCGGGAGGGGGGAAAAGTGAGCAGTTCTTC. Protein sequence: CASSLGVAGGGKSEQFF.

In its sample, this clonotype was seen many times. The chain uses TRBV20-1 and TRBJ2-7; D is ambiguous. The CDR3 has 12 residues. V was shortened by 5 bases and J by 0 bases, with 8 bases between the two germline ends. Germline lookup yields CDR1 DFQATT and CDR2 SNEGSKA (reference sequence). The CDR3 nucleotides are TGCAGTGCTGGCCCGTCCTCCTACGAGCAGTACTTC. Translation gives CSAGPSSYEQYF.

At least ten counts were recorded for this clonotype. This sequence joins TRBV5-4 and TRBJ2-3, with unresolved D. The V gene lost 2 bases and the J gene lost 0 bases, with 10 bases spanning the gap. This CDR3 region has 15 residues. Germline values: CDR1 SGHNT, CDR2 YYREEE (reference sequence). The DNA for the CDR3 is TGTGCCAGCAGCTTAAAAGACACCAGCACAGATACGCAGTATTTT. Translation gives CASSLKDTSTDTQYF.

This rearrangement joins TRBV9 to TRBJ2-1; TRBD2 matches at 7 bases. The CDR3 is 13 amino acids. With V trimmed by 3 bases and J by 4 bases, 1 base remained unmatched. From germline, CDR1 is SGDLS and CDR2 YYNGEE. For the CDR3, the DNA is TGTGCCAGCAGCGCCGGGGGGTACAATGAGCAGTTCTTC. Protein product: CASSAGGYNEQFF. The full variable domain, with the rest looked up from reference TRBV9 and TRBJ2-1, is DSGVTQTPKHLITATGQRVTLRCSPRSGDLSVYWYQQSLDQGLQFLIQYYNGEERAKGNILERFSAQQFPDLHSELNLSSLELGDSALYFCASSAGGYNEQFFGPGTRLTVL.

This clonotype was seen ten or more times. The chain links TRBV12-3 or TRBV12-4 to TRBJ2-1, with TRBD1 identical over 8 bases. Trimming cost V 1 base and J 8 bases; bases outside gene matches: 7. The CDR3 is made up of 15 amino acids. The DNA for the CDR3 is TGTGCCAGCAGTTTAGGACAGGGGTCGGATTATGAGCAGTTCTTC. It codes for CASSLGQGSDYEQFF.

This clonotype was counted many times. The chain recombines TRBV13 with TRBJ2-1; D is possibly TRBD2 (5 bases). The CDR3 runs to 15 residues. V lost 4 bases and J 7 bases, leaving 17 bases between the germline ends. CDR1 is PRHDT, CDR2 FYEKMQ, per germline (reference sequence). The CDR3 DNA sequence: TGTGCCAGCAGCTCTGTCGGGGTTACGGGAAATGAGCAGTTCTTC. It yields the protein CASSSVGVTGNEQFF.

This clonotype was picked up a small number of times. V is TRBV3-1 and J is TRBJ2-7; D is unclear. The CDR3 contains 15 residues. Germline lookup yields CDR1 LGHDT and CDR2 YNNKEL (reference sequence). Trimming cost V 0 bases and J 7 bases, with 16 bases left between them. The CDR3 sequence is CASSQDLETSGEQYF. As DNA, the CDR3 is TGTGCCAGCAGCCAAGATTTGGAGACAAGTGGGGAGCAGTACTTC.

The chain joins TRBV6-1 to TRBJ1-5, with D hard to call. This CDR3 comprises 13 residues. V lost 9 bases to trimming and J lost 5 bases, with 14 bases between them. Germline assignment: CDR1 MNHNS and CDR2 SASEGT. CDR3 coding DNA: TGTGCCAGTCAACTCCCCGGGGATCAGCCCCAGCATTTT. It codes for CASQLPGDQPQHF.

This clonotype was counted once. This chain connects TRBV7-9 to TRBJ2-1; no clear D gene. Germline lookup yields CDR1 SEHNR and CDR2 FQNEAQ (reference sequence). Between the trimmed V and J ends, which lost 5 bases and 8 bases, there was a span of 13 bases. CDR3 length: 13 residues. As DNA, the CDR3 is TGTGCCAGCAGCCCGGAGTCCCGGGATGAGCAGTTCTTC. Translation: CASSPESRDEQFF.

The V gene is TRBV27, the J gene TRBJ2-7, with a weak D call TRBD2 (6 bases). In germline, CDR1 is MNHEY, CDR2 SMNVEV (reference sequence). V lost 3 bases and J 2 bases, leaving 14 bases between the germline ends. The CDR3 is 15 amino acids. The CDR3 sequence: CASSFVVGGAYEQYF. CDR3 bases: TGTGCCAGCAGTTTCGTAGTGGGAGGCGCCTACGAGCAGTACTTC.

The chain combines TRBV7-2 with TRBJ1-2, with D maybe TRBD1 (6 bases). The CDR3 totals 13 residues. Trimming removed 3 bases at V and 8 bases at J, with 13 bases between. Germline lookup yields CDR1 SGHTA and CDR2 FQGNSA. CDR3 residues: CASSFRGLRGYTF. CDR3 in DNA: TGTGCCAGCAGCTTCAGGGGCCTCCGGGGCTACACCTTC.

This clonotype was seen more than once but under ten times. The chain links TRBV20-1 to TRBJ1-5, with D perhaps matching TRBD1 (6 bases). The length of the CDR3 is 15 residues. Trimming took 0 bases from V and 4 from J, leaving 13 bases between them. Germline V lookup: CDR1 DFQATT, CDR2 SNEGSKA (reference sequence). The CDR3 nucleotides read TGCAGTGCTAGAGATCCGGGAGGGGGGAATCAGCCCCAGCATTTT. This sequence encodes CSARDPGGGNQPQHF.

This clonotype was found many times. The V gene is TRBV24-1, the J gene TRBJ2-3, with 10 nucleotides matching TRBD1. Trimming took 3 bases from V and 4 from J; bases not matched to a gene: 6. The CDR3 covers 16 residues. CDR1 is KGHDR, CDR2 SFDVKD, per germline. CDR3 in amino acids: CATSDLPTGGADTQYF. CDR3 coding DNA: TGTGCCACCAGTGATCTCCCGACAGGGGGCGCAGATACGCAGTATTTT.

The V call is TRBV24-1, the J call TRBJ2-1; 8 bases line up with TRBD2. J gave up 8 bases and V 1 base, and 6 bases lay outside the gene matches. The CDR3 extends over 15 amino acids. The germline V gene encodes CDR1 KGHDR and CDR2 SFDVKD. The CDR3: CATSDFIGRGDEQFF. The CDR3 DNA reads TGTGCCACCAGTGATTTTATCGGGAGGGGTGATGAGCAGTTCTTC.

V is TRBV7-2 and J is TRBJ2-7, with a weak D call TRBD2 (6 bases). Germline assignment: CDR1 SGHTA and CDR2 FQGNSA. V lost 1 base and J lost 4, with 14 bases in between. This CDR3 spans 15 amino acids. The CDR3 reads CASSLVGPGVYEQYF. CDR3 sequence (DNA): TGTGCCAGCAGCTTAGTGGGTCCGGGGGTTTACGAGCAGTACTTC.